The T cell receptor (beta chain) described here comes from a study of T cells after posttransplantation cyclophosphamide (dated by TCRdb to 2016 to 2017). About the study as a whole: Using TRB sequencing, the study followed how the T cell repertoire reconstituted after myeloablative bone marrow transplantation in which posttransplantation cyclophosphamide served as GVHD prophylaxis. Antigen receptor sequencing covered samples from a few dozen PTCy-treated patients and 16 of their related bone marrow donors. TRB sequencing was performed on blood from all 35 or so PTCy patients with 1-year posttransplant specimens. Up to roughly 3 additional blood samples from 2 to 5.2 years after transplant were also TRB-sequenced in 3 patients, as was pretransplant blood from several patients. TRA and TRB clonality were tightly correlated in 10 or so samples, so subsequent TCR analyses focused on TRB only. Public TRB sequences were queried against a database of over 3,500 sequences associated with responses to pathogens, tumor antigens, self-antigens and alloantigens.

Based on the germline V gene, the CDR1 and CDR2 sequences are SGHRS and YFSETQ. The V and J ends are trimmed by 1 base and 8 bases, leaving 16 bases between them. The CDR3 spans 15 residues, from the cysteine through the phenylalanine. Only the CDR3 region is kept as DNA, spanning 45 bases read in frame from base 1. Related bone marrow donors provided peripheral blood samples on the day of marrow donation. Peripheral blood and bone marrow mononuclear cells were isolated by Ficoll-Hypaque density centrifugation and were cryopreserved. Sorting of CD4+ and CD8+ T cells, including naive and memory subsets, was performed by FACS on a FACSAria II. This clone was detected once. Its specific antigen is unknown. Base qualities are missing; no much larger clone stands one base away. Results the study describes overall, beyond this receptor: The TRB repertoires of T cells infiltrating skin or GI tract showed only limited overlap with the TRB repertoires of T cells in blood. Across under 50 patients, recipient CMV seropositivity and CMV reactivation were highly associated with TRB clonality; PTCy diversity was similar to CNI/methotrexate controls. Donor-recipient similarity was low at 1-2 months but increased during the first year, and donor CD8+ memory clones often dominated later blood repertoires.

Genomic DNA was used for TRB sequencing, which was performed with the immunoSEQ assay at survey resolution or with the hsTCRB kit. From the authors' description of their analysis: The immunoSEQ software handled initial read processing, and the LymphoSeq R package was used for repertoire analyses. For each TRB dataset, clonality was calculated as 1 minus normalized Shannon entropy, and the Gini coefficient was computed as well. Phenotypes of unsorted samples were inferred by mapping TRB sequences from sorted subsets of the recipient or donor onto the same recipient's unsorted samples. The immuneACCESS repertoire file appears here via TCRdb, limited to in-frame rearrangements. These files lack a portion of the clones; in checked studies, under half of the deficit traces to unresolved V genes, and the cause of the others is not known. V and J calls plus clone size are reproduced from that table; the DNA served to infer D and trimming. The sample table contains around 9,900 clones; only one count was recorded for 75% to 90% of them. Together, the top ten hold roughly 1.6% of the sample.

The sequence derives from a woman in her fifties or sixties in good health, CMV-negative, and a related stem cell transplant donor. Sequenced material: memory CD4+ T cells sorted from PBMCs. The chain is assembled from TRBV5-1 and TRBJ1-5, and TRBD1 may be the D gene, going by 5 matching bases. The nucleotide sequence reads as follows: TGCGCCAGCAGCTTGTACGCGGGGGATGGGGAGCCCCAGCATTTT. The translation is CASSLYAGDGEPQHF.